The table lists the clone carrying this T cell receptor beta chain with a few counts. Its antigen is not identified. cDNA synthesis used the whole RNA isolate, giving expressed TCRB sequences. The data were produced by immunoSEQ multiplex PCR, yet TCRdb's version contains in-frame clones alone and is incomplete. The sample shows 150,000 or so clones, nearly 50% of them seen only once. The sample belongs to a study of beta chain features in type 1 diabetes. Whole-study results and caveats: A potential PCR bias toward shorter templates would be equal in patient and control samples. Reduced insertions and increased deletions marked VDJ junctions in type 1 diabetes patients.

A single heparinised draw of approximately 100 mL on average was taken per donor. Staining for CD45RO/CCR7/CD25/CD127/CD95/CD27 allowed sorting of CD4+ naive, central memory, regulatory and stem cell-like memory cells. This receptor was identified in a man between 18 and 29 years old in good health. The specimen was Tregs from blood.

The DNA of the CDR3 is TGTGCCAGCAACGGACAGGCTTACGAGCAGTACTTC. Encoded protein: CASNGQAYEQYF. This chain connects TRBV2 to TRBJ2-7, with TRBD1 matching over 7 bases. The CDR3 runs 12 residues. Trimming cost V 7 bases and J 4 bases; bases outside gene matches: 4. The germline CDR1 and CDR2 sequences are SNHLY and FYNNEI.